This TCR beta chain was captured by sequencing in a study of regulatory T cells in long-lasting Graves disease. Study in general: By definition, persistent Graves' disease involved antithyroid drugs for over 5 years alongside positive TSH receptor antibodies.

Regarding this clonotype: What it binds is not known.

Germline values: CDR1 MDHEN, CDR2 SYDVKM. Trimming removed 6 bases from V and 3 bases from J, with 21 bases in between. The CDR3 is 17 residues long. Arm-PCR with iRepertoire HTBI primers amplified the CDR3 regions for these TCR beta libraries. Each CDR3 protein is one row after TCRdb ran MiXCR on the multiplex PCR reads. Of about 470,000 distinct CDR3 sequences in the sample, more than 20% are singletons; the top ten hold about 7.8%. Time point specified: persistent/refractory GD, antithyroid drugs over 5 years with positive TRAb. Extracted PBMC RNA gave rise to the TCR library. All patients originated from an endocrinology department located in Xi'an, China. General study points: Lower TCR diversity characterized persistent Graves' patients relative to newly diagnosed patients. Favored gene segments in persistent disease were TRBV28, TRBJ1-2 and TRBJ2-5.

Source: peripheral blood mononuclear cells (PBMCs), taken when the disease was refractory, from a patient treated with antithyroid drugs. The sequence was obtained from a female donor with Graves disease. This rearrangement joins TRBV28 to TRBJ2-1; D unclear. The CDR3 spells CASSTLVSSHIYNEQFF. As DNA, the CDR3 is TGTGCCAGCAGCACCCTAGTTTCCTCTCATATCTACAATGAGCAGTTCTTC.